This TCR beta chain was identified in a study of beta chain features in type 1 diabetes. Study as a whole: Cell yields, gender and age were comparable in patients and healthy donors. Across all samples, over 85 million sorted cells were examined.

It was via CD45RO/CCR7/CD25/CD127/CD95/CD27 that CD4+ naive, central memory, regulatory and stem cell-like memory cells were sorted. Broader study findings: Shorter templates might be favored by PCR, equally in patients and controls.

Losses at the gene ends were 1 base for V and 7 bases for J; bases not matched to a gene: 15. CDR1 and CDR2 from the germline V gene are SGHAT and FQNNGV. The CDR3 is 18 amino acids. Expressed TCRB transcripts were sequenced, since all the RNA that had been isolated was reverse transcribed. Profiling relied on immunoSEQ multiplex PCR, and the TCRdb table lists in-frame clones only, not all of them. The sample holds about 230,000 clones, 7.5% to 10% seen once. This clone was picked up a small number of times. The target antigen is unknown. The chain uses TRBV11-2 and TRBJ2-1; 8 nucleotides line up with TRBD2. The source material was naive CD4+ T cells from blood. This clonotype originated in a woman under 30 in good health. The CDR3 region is CASSLAGRLAGGRNEQFF. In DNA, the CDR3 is TGTGCCAGCAGCTTAGCTGGTCGGTTGGCGGGAGGAAGGAATGAGCAGTTCTTC.